The 7 T cell receptor beta chains in this list originate from one sample, sequenced in a study of blood T cell repertoires in COVID-19. The method was immunoSEQ multiplex PCR; TCRdb's version includes in-frame clones alone and lacks a portion of them. The sample carries approximately 400,000 clones, 88% recorded once. Sequenced sample: peripheral blood. The receptors were sampled from a woman aged 50 to 60 with COVID-19, enrolled during active disease.

This clone was seen only a few times. The chain employs TRBV12-3 or TRBV12-4 and TRBJ2-3; 7 positions agree with TRBD1. This CDR3 has 12 amino acids. The V and J ends lost 7 bases and 7 bases, in that order; junction bases with no gene match: 5. Written as DNA, the CDR3 is TGTGCCAGCACGAGGGGGCTAAATACGCAGTATTTT. It encodes CASTRGLNTQYF.

The CDR3 DNA reads as TGCGCCAGCAGCCTTGGGGGGGGGAACACAGATACGCAGTATTTT. Encoded protein: CASSLGGGNTDTQYF. The chain combines TRBV4-1 with TRBJ2-3, with 7 nucleotides matching TRBD2. In germline, CDR1 is MGHRA, CDR2 YSYEKL. This CDR3 comprises 15 residues. V lost 4 bases and J lost 2; bases outside the gene matches: 6.

V is TRBV28 and J is TRBJ2-3; 9 nucleotides match TRBD2. Germline V gene data show CDR1 as MDHEN and CDR2 as SYDVKM. V lost 7 bases to trimming and J lost 5 bases; unmatched junction nucleotides: 10. The CDR3 is 15 amino acids. The CDR3 loop is CASKERGALVDTQYF. The CDR3 DNA follows: TGTGCCAGCAAAGAGCGGGGGGCCCTAGTAGATACGCAGTATTTT.

The J gene is TRBJ1-2, the V gene TRBV30; D is undetermined. Trimming left V 3 bases short and J 8 bases short, with 16 bases between. This CDR3 spans 13 amino acids. Germline lookup yields CDR1 GTSNPN and CDR2 SVGIG (reference sequence). The CDR3 spells CAWSVPGRSGYTF. CDR3 DNA: TGTGCCTGGAGCGTCCCCGGGAGGAGCGGCTACACCTTC.

This clone has only one observation. The V gene is TRBV2, the J gene TRBJ2-4; D perhaps matches TRBD2 (6 bases). The CDR3 has 16 residues. Germline-derived CDR1 and CDR2 are SNHLY and FYNNEI. Trimming took off 6 bases at V and 6 bases at J, with 21 bases between the two ends. The CDR3 nucleotides read TGTGCCAGCAGGGATGCGGGAAAGGCCCTCGGAAACATTCAGTACTTC. Amino acid sequence: CASRDAGKALGNIQYF.

The chain has TRBV3-1 (or the pseudogene TRBV3-2) and TRBJ2-5; 7 bases are a match to TRBD1. V lost 0 bases and J lost 5; bases outside the gene matches: 9. The CDR3 spans 16 residues. CDR1 and CDR2 from the germline V gene are LGHDT and YNNKEL (reference sequence). The CDR3 DNA reads as TGTGCCAGCAGCCAAGATTTTCGAGCAGGGGGTGAGACCCAGTACTTC. Translated, it gives CASSQDFRAGGETQYF.

The V call is TRBV7-9, the J call TRBJ1-2; 12 bases map to TRBD1. V gave up 4 bases and J gave up 5 bases; unmatched junction bases: 11. Germline CDR1 and CDR2: SEHNR and FQNEAQ (reference sequence). The CDR3 consists of 17 residues. CDR3 amino acids: CASSSPGQGASFYGYTF. As DNA, the CDR3 is TGTGCCAGCAGCTCTCCGGGACAGGGGGCTAGCTTTTATGGCTACACCTTC.